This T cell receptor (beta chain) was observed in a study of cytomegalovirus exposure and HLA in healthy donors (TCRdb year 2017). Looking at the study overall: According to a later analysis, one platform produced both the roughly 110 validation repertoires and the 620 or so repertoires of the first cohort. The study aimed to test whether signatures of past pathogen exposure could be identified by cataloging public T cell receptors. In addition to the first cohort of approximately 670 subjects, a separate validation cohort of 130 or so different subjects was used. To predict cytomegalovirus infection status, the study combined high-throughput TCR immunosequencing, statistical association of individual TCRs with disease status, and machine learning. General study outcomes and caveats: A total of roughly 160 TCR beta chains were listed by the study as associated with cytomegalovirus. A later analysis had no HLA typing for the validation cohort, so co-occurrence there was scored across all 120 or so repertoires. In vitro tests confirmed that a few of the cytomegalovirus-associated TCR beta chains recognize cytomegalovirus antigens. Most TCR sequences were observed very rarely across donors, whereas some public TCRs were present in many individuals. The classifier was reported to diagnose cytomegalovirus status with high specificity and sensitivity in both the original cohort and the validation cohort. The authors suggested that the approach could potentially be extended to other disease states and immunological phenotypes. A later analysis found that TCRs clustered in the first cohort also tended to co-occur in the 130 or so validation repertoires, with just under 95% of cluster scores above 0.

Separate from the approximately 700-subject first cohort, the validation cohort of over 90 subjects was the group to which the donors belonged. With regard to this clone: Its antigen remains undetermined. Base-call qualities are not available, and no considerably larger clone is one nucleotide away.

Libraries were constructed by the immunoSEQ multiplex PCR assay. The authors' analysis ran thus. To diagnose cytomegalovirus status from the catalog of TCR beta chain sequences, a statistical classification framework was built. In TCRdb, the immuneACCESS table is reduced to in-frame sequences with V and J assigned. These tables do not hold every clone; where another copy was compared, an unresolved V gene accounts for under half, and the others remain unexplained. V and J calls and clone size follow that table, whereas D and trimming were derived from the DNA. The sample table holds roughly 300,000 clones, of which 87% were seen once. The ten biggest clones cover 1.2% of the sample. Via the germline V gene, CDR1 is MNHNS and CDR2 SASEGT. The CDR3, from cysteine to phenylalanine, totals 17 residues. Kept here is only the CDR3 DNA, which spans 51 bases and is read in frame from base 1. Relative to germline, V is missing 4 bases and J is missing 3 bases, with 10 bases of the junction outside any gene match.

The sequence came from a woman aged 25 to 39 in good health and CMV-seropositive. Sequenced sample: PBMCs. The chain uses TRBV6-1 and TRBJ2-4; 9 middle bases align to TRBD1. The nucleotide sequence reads TGTGCCAGCAGTGTTCGAACAGGGGGCCGAATCAAAAACATTCAGTACTTC. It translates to CASSVRTGGRIKNIQYF.